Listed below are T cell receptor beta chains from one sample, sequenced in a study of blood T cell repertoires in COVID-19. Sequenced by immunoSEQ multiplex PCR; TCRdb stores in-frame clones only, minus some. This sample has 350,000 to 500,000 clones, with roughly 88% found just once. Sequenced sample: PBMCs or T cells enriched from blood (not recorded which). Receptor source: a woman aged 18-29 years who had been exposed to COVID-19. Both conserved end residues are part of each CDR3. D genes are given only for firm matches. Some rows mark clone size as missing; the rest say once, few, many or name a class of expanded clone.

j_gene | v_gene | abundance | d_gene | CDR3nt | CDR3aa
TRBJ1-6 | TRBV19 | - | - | TGTGCCAGTAGTACCCCCGGAGCGTTCTTCCAACCCCTCCACTTT | CASSTPGAFFQPLHF
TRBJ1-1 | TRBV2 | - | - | TGTGCCAGCAGTGAAGAACAGGGCTTTGGGGAAGCTTTCTTT | CASSEEQGFGEAFF
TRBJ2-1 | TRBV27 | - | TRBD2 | TGTGCCAGCAGCCCCTTGGCGGGGGGGAGCAATGAGCAGTTCTTC | CASSPLAGGSNEQFF
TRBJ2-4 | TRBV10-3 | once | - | TGTGCCATCAGTCCGACAGGAGAGACAGCCAAAAACATTCAGTACTTC | CAISPTGETAKNIQYF
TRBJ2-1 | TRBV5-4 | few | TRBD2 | TGTGCCAGCAGCTTGGGGGGGACTAGCGGGAGAGAGGGGCAGTTCTTC | CASSLGGTSGREGQFF
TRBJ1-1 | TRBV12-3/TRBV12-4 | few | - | TGTGCCAGCAGTTTCGGGACCGGGACAGAAGCTTTCTTT | CASSFGTGTEAFF
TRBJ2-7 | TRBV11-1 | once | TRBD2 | TGTGCCAGCAGCTTAAGGGTAGCGGGGGCCTACGAGCAGTACTTC | CASSLRVAGAYEQYF
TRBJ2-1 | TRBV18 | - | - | TGTGCCAGCTCACCCCCGGGAGTGGGTGAGCAGTTCTTC | CASSPPGVGEQFF
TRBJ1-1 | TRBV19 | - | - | TGTGCCAGTAGGCCCGGGTCCTCGCTGAACGGTGAAGCTTTCTTT | CASRPGSSLNGEAFF
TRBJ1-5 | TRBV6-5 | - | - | TGTGCCAGCTCCCCGGCGGGGTACCAGCCCCAGCATTTT | CASSPAGYQPQHF
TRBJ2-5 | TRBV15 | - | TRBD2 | TGTGCCACCAGCAGAGGACTAGGACGGGGGGACGAGACCCAGTACTTC | CATSRGLGRGDETQYF
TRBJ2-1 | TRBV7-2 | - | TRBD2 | TGTGCCAGCAGCTTACTTGGCGGGAGGGCCGGGGAGCAGTTCTTC | CASSLLGGRAGEQFF
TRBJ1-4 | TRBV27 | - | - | TGTGCCAGTCGCCACACGGGAACTAATGAAAAACTGTTTTTT | CASRHTGTNEKLFF
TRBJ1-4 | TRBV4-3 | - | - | TGCGCCAGCAGCCAAGATTGGCCCCTGACAACTAATGAAAAACTGTTTTTT | CASSQDWPLTTNEKLFF
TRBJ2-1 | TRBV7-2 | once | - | TGTGCCAGCAGCTTAGTCCCGGGGTCCGCCGCTGGGTTCTTC | CASSLVPGSAAGFF
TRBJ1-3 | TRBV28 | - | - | TGTGCCAGCACCAAGGGAGTATCTGGAAACACCATATATTTT | CASTKGVSGNTIYF
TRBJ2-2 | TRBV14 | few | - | TGTGCCAGCAGCCGAGCGATTAGCACCGGGGAGCTGTTTTTT | CASSRAISTGELFF
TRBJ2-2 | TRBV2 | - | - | TGTGCCAGCAGTGTTCGGTTGGACACCGGGGAGCTGTTTTTT | CASSVRLDTGELFF
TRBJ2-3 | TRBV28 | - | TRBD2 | TGTGCCAGCAGTTTATCCAGCGGGAGCCTTACAGATACGCAGTATTTT | CASSLSSGSLTDTQYF
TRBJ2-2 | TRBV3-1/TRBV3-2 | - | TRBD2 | TGTGCCAGCAGCCCCGCCGGGACTAGGAGTACCGGGGAGCTGTTTTTT | CASSPAGTRSTGELFF
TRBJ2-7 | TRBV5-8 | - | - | TGTGCCAGCAGGTCCGGGACTGGGAGTTTCGAGCAGTACTTC | CASRSGTGSFEQYF
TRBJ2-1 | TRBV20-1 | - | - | TGCAGTGCTAGCAGATACAATGAGCAGTTCTTC | CSASRYNEQFF
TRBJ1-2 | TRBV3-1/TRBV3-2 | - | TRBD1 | TGTGCCAGCACCCTCGGGACAGGGGGCAAGTTGTCCGCCTTC | CASTLGTGGKLSAF
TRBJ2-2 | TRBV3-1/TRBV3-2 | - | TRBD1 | TGTGCCAGCAGCCGGACAGGGGTTGCCACCGGGGAGCTGTTTTTT | CASSRTGVATGELFF
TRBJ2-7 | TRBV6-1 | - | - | TGTGCCAGCAGTGAAGCCGGCGTAAAGAGGTACGAGCAGTACTTC | CASSEAGVKRYEQYF
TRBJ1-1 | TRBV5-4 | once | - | TGTGCCAGCAGCCTCGACCCGGGGGAAGCTGAAGCTTTCTTT | CASSLDPGEAEAFF
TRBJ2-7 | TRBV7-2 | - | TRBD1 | TGTGCCAGCAGCTCGACAGGGGGCTACGAGCAGTACTTC | CASSSTGGYEQYF
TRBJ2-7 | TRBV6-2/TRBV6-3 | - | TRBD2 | TGTGCCAGCAGTTACTCCCCGCCGGAATTAACTAGCGGGTATACCTACGAGCAGTACTTC | CASSYSPPELTSGYTYEQYF
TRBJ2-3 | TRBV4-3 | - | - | TGCGCCAGCAGCCAATCGGAGGGCACAGATACGCAGTATTTT | CASSQSEGTDTQYF
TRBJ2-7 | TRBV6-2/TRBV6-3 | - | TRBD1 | TGTGCCAGCACCCCGACCCGTGGGACAGGAGAACCTGCTTTGCAAAGCTCCTACGAGCAGTACTTC | CASTPTRGTGEPALQSSYEQYF
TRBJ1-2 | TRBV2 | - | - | TGTGCCAGCAGTGAAAGCTTTGGCTACACCTTC | CASSESFGYTF
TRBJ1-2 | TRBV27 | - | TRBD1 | TGTGCCAGCAGTCCAGGGACAGGGCCCACCAATTATGGCTACACCTTC | CASSPGTGPTNYGYTF
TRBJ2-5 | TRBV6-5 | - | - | TGTGCCAGCAGTTACTCGGGGGGAGAGCAAGAGACCCAGTACTTC | CASSYSGGEQETQYF
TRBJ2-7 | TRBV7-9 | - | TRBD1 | TGTGCCAGCAGCTGGACGGGGACAGGGGTCTACGAGCAGTACTTC | CASSWTGTGVYEQYF
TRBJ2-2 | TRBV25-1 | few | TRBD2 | TGTGCCAGCAGTAAGACTAGCGGGAGGGCCAGGAGCGGGGAGCTGTTTTTT | CASSKTSGRARSGELFF
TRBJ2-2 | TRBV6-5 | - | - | TGTGCCAGCAGGCTACAGGGGAACACCGGGGAGCTGTTTTTT | CASRLQGNTGELFF